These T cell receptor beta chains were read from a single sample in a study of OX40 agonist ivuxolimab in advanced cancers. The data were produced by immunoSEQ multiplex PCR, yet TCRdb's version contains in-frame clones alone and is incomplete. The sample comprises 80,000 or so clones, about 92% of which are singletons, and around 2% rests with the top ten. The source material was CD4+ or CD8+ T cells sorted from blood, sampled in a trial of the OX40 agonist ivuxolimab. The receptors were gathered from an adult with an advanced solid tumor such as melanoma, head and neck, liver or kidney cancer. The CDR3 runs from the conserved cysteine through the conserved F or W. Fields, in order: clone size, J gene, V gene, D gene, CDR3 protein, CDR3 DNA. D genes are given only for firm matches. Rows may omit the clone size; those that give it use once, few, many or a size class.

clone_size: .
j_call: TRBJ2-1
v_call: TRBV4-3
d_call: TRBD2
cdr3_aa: CASSQDLAGGYVSNEQFF
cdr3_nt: TGCGCCAGCAGCCAAGATTTAGCGGGGGGGTACGTTAGTAATGAGCAGTTCTTC

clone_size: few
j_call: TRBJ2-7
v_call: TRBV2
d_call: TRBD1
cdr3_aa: CASSGDRGSYEQYF
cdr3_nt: TGTGCCAGCAGTGGCGACAGGGGATCCTACGAGCAGTACTTC

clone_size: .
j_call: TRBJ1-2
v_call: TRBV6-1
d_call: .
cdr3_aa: CASRETVNYGYTF
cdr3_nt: TGTGCCAGCAGGGAGACAGTTAACTATGGCTACACCTTC

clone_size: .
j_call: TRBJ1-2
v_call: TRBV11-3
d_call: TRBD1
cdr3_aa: CASSWRGTGGIVGYTF
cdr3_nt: TGTGCCAGCAGCTGGCGGGGGACAGGAGGGATAGTGGGCTACACCTTC

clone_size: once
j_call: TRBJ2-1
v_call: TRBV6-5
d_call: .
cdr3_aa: CASSYAGQSLEQFF
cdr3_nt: TGTGCCAGCAGTTACGCAGGTCAGAGCTTGGAGCAGTTCTTC

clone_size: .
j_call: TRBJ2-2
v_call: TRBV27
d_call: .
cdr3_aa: CASSTPTGELFF
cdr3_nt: TGTGCCAGCAGTACTCCTACCGGGGAGCTGTTTTTT

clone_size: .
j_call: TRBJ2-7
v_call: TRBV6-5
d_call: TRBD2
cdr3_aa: CASSSTPGLAAYEQYF
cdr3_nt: TGTGCCAGCAGTTCTACCCCGGGACTAGCGGCCTACGAGCAGTACTTC

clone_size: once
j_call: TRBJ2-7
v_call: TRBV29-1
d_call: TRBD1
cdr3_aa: CSVGAGGNYEQYF
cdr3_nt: TGCAGCGTTGGGGCAGGGGGAAACTACGAGCAGTACTTC

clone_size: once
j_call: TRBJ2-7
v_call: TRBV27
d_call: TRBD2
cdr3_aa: CASSPWTSTGEQYF
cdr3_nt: TGTGCCAGCAGTCCATGGACTAGCACCGGCGAGCAGTACTTC

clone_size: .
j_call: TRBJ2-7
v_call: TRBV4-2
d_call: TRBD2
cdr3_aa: CASSQEAGGPYEQYF
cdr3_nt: TGTGCCAGCAGCCAAGAGGCGGGGGGCCCCTACGAGCAGTACTTC

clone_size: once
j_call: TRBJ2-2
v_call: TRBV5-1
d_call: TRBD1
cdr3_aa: CASSVQGSGELFF
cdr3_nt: TGCGCCAGCAGCGTACAGGGGTCCGGGGAGCTGTTTTTT

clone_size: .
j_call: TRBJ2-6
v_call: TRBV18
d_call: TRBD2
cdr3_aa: CASSAAGGSGANVLTF
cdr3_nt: TGTGCCAGCTCAGCCGCGGGGGGCTCAGGGGCCAACGTCCTGACTTTC

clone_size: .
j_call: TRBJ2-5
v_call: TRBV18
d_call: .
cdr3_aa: CASSPTYQETQYF
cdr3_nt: TGTGCCAGCTCACCGACATACCAAGAGACCCAGTACTTC